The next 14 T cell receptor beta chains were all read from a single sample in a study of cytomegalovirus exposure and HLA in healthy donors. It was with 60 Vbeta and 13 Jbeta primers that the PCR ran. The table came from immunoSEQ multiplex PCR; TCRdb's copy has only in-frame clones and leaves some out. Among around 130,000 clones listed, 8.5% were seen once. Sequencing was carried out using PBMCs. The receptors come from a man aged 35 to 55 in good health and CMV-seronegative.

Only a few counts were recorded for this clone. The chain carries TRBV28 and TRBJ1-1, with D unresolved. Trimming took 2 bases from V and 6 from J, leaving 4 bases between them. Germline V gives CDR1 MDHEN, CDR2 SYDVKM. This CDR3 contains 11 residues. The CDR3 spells CASSLSAEAFF. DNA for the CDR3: TGTGCCAGCAGTTTAAGCGCTGAAGCTTTCTTT.

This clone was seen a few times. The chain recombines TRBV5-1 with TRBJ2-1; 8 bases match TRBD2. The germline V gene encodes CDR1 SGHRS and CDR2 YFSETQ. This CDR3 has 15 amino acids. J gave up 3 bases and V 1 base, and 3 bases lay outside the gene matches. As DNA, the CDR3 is TGCGCCAGCAGCTTGTTGGGACTAGTCTACAATGAGCAGTTCTTC. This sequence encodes CASSLLGLVYNEQFF.

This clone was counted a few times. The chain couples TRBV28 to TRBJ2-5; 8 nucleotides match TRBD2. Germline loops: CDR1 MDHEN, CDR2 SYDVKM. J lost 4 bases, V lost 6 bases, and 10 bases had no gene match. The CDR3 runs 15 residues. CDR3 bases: TGTGCCAGCAGGCACATTTTAGCGGGGCGAGAGACCCAGTACTTC. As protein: CASRHILAGRETQYF.

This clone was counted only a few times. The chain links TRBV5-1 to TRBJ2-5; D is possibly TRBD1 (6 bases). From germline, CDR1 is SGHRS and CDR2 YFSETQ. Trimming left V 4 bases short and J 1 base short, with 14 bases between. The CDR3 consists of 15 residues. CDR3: CASSRKDSLQETQYF. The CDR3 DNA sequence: TGCGCCAGCAGCCGGAAGGACAGCCTCCAAGAGACCCAGTACTTC.

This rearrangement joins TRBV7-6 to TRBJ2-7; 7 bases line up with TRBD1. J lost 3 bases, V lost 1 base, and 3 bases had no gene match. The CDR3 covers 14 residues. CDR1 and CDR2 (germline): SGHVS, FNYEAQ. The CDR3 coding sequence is TGTGCCAGCAGCTTAGGTGCAGGGGGCTACGAGCAGTACTTC. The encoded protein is CASSLGAGGYEQYF.

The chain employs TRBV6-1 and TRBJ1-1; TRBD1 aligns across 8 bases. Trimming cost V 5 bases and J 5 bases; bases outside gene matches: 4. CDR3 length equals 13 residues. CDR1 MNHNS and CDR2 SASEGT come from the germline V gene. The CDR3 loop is CASSIQGGTEAFF. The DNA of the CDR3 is TGTGCCAGCAGTATACAGGGGGGGACTGAAGCTTTCTTT.

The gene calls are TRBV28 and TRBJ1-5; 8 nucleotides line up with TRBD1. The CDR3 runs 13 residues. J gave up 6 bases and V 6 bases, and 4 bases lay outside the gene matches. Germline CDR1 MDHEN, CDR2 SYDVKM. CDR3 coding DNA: TGTGCCAGCAGCCCGGACAGGGTTCAGCCCCAGCATTTT. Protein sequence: CASSPDRVQPQHF.

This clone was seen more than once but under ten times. The DNA for the CDR3 is TGTGCCAGCAGCTTAGGCCTACTAATTGGGGCCAACGTCCTGACTTTC. Protein sequence: CASSLGLLIGANVLTF. The genes are TRBV13 and TRBJ2-6; D ambiguous. CDR1 and CDR2 (germline): PRHDT, FYEKMQ (reference sequence). The CDR3 loop spans 16 amino acids. Trimming took off 0 bases at V and 3 bases at J, with 9 bases between the two ends.

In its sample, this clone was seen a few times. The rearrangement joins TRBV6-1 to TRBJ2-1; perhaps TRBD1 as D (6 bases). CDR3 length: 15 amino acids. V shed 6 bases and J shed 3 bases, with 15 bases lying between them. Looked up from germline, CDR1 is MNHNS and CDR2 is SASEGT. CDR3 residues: CASSQDSGGYNEQFF. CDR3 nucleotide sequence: TGTGCCAGCAGCCAGGACAGTGGGGGCTACAATGAGCAGTTCTTC.

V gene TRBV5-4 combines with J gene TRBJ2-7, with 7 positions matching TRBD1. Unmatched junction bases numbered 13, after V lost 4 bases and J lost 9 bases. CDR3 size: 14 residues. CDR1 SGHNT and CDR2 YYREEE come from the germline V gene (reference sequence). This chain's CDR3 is CASSPGTDRSGQYF. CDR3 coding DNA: TGTGCCAGCAGCCCAGGGACAGATCGGTCCGGGCAGTACTTC.

In nucleotides, the CDR3 is TGTGCCAGCAGTTACTCCTCTAGCGGGTTTGGAGCTTTCTTT. Translating it yields CASSYSSSGFGAFF. This chain links TRBV6-6 with TRBJ1-1; D call uncertain. Looked up from germline, CDR1 is MNHNY and CDR2 is SVGAGI (reference sequence). V was clipped by 0 bases and J by 10 bases, with 15 bases between them. The length of the CDR3 is 14 residues.

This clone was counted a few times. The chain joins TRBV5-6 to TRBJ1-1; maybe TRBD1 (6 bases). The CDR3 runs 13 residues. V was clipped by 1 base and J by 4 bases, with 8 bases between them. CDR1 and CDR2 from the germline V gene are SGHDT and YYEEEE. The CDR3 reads CASSLRGITEAFF. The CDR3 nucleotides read TGTGCCAGCAGCTTGAGGGGGATCACTGAAGCTTTCTTT.

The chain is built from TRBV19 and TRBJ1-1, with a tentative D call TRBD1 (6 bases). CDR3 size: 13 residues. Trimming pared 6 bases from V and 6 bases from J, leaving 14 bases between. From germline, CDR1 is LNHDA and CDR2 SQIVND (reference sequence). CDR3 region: CASSASGVAEAFF. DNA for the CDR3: TGTGCCAGTAGCGCCTCAGGGGTAGCTGAAGCTTTCTTT.

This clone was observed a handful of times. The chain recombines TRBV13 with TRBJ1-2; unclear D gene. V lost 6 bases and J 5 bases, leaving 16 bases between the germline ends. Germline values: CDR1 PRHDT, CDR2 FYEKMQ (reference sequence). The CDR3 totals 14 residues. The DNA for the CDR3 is TGTGCCAGCAGGTACTGGGGAGTAGGGTATGGCTACACCTTC. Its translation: CASRYWGVGYGYTF.